This TCR beta chain is from a study of a mutant IDH1 vaccine in newly diagnosed glioma. Across the whole study: Males made up approximately 62% and females about 40% of treated patients, whose mean age was about 37 years.

Study-wide findings and caveats: Of all patients, around 94% showed vaccine-induced immune responses.

Trimming stripped 0 bases from V and 0 bases from J, with 8 bases between. The CDR3 runs to 15 residues. CDR1 and CDR2 from the germline V gene are MNHEY and SMNVEV (reference sequence). The repertoire was sequenced with immunoSEQ multiplex PCR; TCRdb's copy has only in-frame clones and lacks some. The sample lists roughly 52,000 clones; 80% were seen once. Regarding this clone: Its cognate antigen is unknown.

Time point reported: week 23, last vaccination. Vaccine doses each comprised 300 ug of mutant IDH1 20-mer peptide, with topical imiquimod. The receptor was derived from a man aged 40-55 years with glioma. Source: PBMCs, taken from a glioma patient whose treatment included an IDH1 peptide vaccine. J is TRBJ1-1 and V is TRBV27; D gene uncertain. CDR3 sequence (DNA): TGTGCCAGCAGTTTATCGTCCGCCATGAACACTGAAGCTTTCTTT. Its protein product is CASSLSSAMNTEAFF.